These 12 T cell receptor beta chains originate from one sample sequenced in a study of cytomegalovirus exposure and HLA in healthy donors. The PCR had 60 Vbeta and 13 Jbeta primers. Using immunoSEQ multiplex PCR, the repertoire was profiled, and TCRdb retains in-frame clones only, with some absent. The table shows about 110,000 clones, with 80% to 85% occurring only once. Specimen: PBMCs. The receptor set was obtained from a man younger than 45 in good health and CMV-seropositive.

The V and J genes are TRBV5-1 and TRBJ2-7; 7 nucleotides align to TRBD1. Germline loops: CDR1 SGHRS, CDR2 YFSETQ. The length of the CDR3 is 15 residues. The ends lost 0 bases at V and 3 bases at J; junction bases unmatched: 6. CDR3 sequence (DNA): TGCGCCAGCAGCTTGGTGCCGGACAGGATCTACGAGCAGTACGTC. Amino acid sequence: CASSLVPDRIYEQYV.

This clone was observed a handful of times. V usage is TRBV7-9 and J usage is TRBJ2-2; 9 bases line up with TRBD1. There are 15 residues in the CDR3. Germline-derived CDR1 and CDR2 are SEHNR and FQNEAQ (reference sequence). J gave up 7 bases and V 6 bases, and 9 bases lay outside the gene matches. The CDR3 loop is CASRGNWTGVGELFF. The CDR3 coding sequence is TGTGCCAGCAGGGGTAATTGGACAGGGGTCGGGGAGCTGTTTTTT.

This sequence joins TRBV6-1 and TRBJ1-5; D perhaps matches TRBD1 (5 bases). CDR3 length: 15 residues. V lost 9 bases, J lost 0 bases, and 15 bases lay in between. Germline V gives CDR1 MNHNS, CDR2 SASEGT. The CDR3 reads CASWGDVASNQPQHF. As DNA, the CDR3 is TGTGCCAGTTGGGGGGACGTCGCTAGCAATCAGCCCCAGCATTTT.

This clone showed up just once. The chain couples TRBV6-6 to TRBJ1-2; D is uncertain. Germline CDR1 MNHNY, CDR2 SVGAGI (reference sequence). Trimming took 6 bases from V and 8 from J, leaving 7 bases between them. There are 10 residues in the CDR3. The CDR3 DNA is TGTGCCAGCAGAGCCGAAGGCTACACCTTC. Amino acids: CASRAEGYTF.

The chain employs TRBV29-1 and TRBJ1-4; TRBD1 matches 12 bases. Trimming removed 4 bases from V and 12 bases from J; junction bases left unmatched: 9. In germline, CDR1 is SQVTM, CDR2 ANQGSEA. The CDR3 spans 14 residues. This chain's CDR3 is CSVGSGTGGYQLFF. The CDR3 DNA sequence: TGCAGCGTTGGATCCGGGACAGGGGGCTACCAACTGTTTTTT. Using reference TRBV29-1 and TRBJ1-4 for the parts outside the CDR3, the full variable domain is SAVISQKPSRDICQRGTSLTIQCQVDSQVTMMFWYRQQPGQSLTLIATANQGSEATYESGFVIDKFPISRPNLTFSTLTVSNMSPEDSSIYLCSVGSGTGGYQLFFGSGTQLSVL.

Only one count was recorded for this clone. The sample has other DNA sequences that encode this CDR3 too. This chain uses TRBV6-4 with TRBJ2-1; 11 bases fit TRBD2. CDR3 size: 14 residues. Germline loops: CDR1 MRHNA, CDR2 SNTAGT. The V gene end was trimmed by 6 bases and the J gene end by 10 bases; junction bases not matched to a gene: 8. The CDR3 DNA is TGTGCCAGCAGCGGGCTAGCGGGAGGCAACGAGCAGTTCTTC. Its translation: CASSGLAGGNEQFF.

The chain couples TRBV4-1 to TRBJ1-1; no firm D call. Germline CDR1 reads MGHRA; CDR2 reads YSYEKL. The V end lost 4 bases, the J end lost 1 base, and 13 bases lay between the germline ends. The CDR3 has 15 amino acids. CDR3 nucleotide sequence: TGCGCCAGCAGCCCGAAGTGGCCACCGAACACTGAAGCTTTCTTT. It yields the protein CASSPKWPPNTEAFF.

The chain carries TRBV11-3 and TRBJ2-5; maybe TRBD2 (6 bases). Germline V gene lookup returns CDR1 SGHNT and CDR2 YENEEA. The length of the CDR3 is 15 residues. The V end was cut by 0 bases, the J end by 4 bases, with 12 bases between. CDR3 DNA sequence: TGTGCCAGCAGCTTAGATCGACTAGAGGGAGAGACCCAGTACTTC. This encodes CASSLDRLEGETQYF.

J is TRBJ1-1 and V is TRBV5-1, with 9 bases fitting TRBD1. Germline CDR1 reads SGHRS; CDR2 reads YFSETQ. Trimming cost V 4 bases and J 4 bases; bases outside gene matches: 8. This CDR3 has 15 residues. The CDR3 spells CASSAVQGAGTEAFF. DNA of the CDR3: TGCGCCAGCAGCGCCGTACAGGGGGCGGGCACTGAAGCTTTCTTT.

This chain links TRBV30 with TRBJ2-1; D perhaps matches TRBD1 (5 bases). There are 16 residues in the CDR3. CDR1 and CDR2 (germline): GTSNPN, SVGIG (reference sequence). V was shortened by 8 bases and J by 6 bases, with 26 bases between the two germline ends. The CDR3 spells CAKSKGVSFTPNEQFF. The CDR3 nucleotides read TGTGCCAAAAGTAAAGGGGTAAGCTTTACCCCCAATGAGCAGTTCTTC.

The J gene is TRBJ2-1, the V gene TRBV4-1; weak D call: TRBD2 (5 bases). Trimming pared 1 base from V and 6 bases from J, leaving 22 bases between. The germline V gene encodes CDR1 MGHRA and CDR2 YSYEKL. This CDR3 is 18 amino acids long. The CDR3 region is CASSQGGAAVRGSNEQFF. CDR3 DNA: TGCGCCAGCAGCCAAGGGGGAGCAGCGGTTCGGGGATCCAATGAGCAGTTCTTC.

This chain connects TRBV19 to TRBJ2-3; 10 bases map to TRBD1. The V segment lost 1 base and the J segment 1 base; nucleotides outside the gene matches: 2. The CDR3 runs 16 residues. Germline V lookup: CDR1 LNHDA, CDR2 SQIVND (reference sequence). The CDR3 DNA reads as TGTGCCAGTAGTATAGGGACAGGGGGAGGCACAGATACGCAGTATTTT. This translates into CASSIGTGGGTDTQYF. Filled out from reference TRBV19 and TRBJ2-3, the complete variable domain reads DGGITQSPKYLFRKEGQNVTLSCEQNLNHDAMYWYRQDPGQGLRLIYYSQIVNDFQKGDIAEGYSVSREKKESFPLTVTSAQKNPTAFYLCASSIGTGGGTDTQYFGPGTRLTVL.